The following is a T cell receptor (beta chain) sequence with its context. This record comes from a study of T cell responses to AZD1222 COVID-19 vaccine. Produced via immunoSEQ multiplex PCR; TCRdb's table is partial and in-frame only. The table shows approximately 120,000 clones, with 70% to 90% occurring only once. The sequences come from peripheral blood, collected on day 0 of AZD1222 vaccination. This receptor was taken from an adult in good health.

In nucleotides, the CDR3 is TGTGCCAGTAGTTCCCGGACTGAAGCTTTCTTT. As protein: CASSSRTEAFF. The chain joins TRBV19 to TRBJ1-1; D is undetermined. Deletions cut 5 bases from V and 5 bases from J, with 6 bases between. Germline V gives CDR1 LNHDA, CDR2 SQIVND (reference sequence). This CDR3 spans 11 amino acids.